These 28 T cell receptor beta chains share one sample of origin, sequenced in a study of blood T cell repertoires in COVID-19. Sequencing used immunoSEQ multiplex PCR; TCRdb keeps in-frame clones, though not all of them. There are under 200,000 clones in the sample; 75% to 90% occur only once, and approximately 0.8% lies in the top ten. The sequencing input was PBMCs or T cells enriched from blood (not recorded which). These TCRs come from a woman under 30 who had recovered from COVID-19.

As concerns this clone: The sample has other DNA sequences that encode this CDR3 too. The chain couples TRBV9 to TRBJ2-7; 8 bases line up with TRBD2. The CDR3 spans 15 residues. Unmatched junction bases numbered 4, after V lost 2 bases and J lost 0 bases. The germline CDR1 and CDR2 sequences are SGDLS and YYNGEE. CDR3 coding DNA: TGTGCCAGCAGCGTCGGGGCGGGGGGCTCCTACGAGCAGTACTTC. Its protein is CASSVGAGGSYEQYF. The whole variable domain, remainder taken from reference TRBV9 and TRBJ2-7, is DSGVTQTPKHLITATGQRVTLRCSPRSGDLSVYWYQQSLDQGLQFLIQYYNGEERAKGNILERFSAQQFPDLHSELNLSSLELGDSALYFCASSVGAGGSYEQYFGPGTRLTVT.

The CDR3 DNA is TGTGCCAGCAGCCCGACCCCGGGACAGGCCAATGAGCAGTTCTTC. Protein product: CASSPTPGQANEQFF. The chain links TRBV27 to TRBJ2-1, with 8 bases identical to TRBD1. The CDR3 contains 15 residues. J gave up 6 bases and V 6 bases, and 10 bases lay outside the gene matches. Germline V gene data show CDR1 as MNHEY and CDR2 as SMNVEV (reference sequence).

The chain uses TRBV7-2 and TRBJ2-1; D is unclear. The CDR3 spans 13 residues. Germline V lookup: CDR1 SGHTA, CDR2 FQGNSA. V was trimmed by 3 bases and J by 8 bases, leaving 11 bases between them. CDR3: CASSFPPFYEQFF. DNA of the CDR3: TGTGCCAGCAGCTTCCCCCCGTTCTATGAGCAGTTCTTC.

This clone was counted a few times. The rearrangement links TRBV7-9 to TRBJ1-6; D is unresolved. The germline gives CDR1 SEHNR, CDR2 FQNEAQ (reference sequence). The CDR3 spans 15 residues. The V gene lost 7 bases and the J gene lost 0 bases, with 10 bases spanning the gap. The CDR3 reads CASNSQSSYNSPLHF. The CDR3 coding sequence is TGTGCCAGCAACAGCCAAAGCTCCTATAATTCACCCCTCCACTTT.

The chain is built from TRBV28 and TRBJ1-5; D gene unclear. The CDR3 totals 17 residues. Germline CDR1 reads MDHEN; CDR2 reads SYDVKM. The V gene lost 1 base and the J gene lost 4 bases, with 17 bases spanning the gap. The CDR3 DNA is TGTGCCAGCAGTTTATTGCCCCGGCAGGCGTCAAATCAGCCCCAGCATTTT. This gives the protein CASSLLPRQASNQPQHF.

This sequence joins TRBV10-3 and TRBJ2-1; 8 bases map to TRBD2. The germline gives CDR1 ENHRY, CDR2 SYGVKD. V shed 3 bases and J 0 bases; nucleotides not matched to a gene: 4. The length of the CDR3 is 16 residues. DNA for the CDR3: TGTGCCATCAGTGATTCGGGGACTAGCTCCTACAATGAGCAGTTCTTC. Protein product: CAISDSGTSSYNEQFF.

J is TRBJ2-3 and V is TRBV7-3; D is uncertain. The CDR3 length is 16 residues. Germline V lookup: CDR1 SGHTA, CDR2 FQGTGA. The V gene lost 2 bases and the J gene lost 0 bases, with 12 bases spanning the gap. The CDR3 region is CASSLGHDLSTDTQYF. The CDR3 DNA reads TGTGCCAGCAGCTTAGGGCACGACCTTAGCACAGATACGCAGTATTTT.

The chain combines TRBV28 with TRBJ2-3, with a weak D call TRBD2 (5 bases). V shed 6 bases and J shed 3 bases, with 13 bases lying between them. The CDR3 loop spans 14 amino acids. CDR1 and CDR2 (germline): MDHEN, SYDVKM. The CDR3 protein is CASSRDGVTDTQYF. In nucleotides, the CDR3 is TGTGCCAGCAGCCGGGATGGGGTAACAGATACGCAGTATTTT.

The chain has TRBV1 and TRBJ2-1; whether TRBD1, the table's D call, matches the DNA was not checked. TRBV1 constitutes a pseudogene. The CDR3 loop spans 20 amino acids. CDR3 sequence reads: CTSSQPPFRQGRAHYNEQFF. CDR3 in DNA: TGCACCAGCAGCCAACCACCTTTCCGACAGGGCCGGGCTCATTACAATGAGCAGTTCTTC.

The rearrangement links TRBV29-1 to TRBJ2-5; D might be TRBD2 (6 bases). The CDR3 consists of 12 residues. Germline CDR1 SQVTM, CDR2 ANQGSEA. V shed 7 bases and J shed 2 bases, with 11 bases lying between them. Here the CDR3 reads CSGWDLQETQYF. CDR3 in DNA: TGCAGCGGGTGGGACTTGCAAGAGACCCAGTACTTC.

This clone has only one observation. The chain recombines TRBV7-2 with TRBJ2-1; 9 bases line up with TRBD2. V lost 7 bases and J lost 8; bases outside the gene matches: 15. The CDR3 extends over 16 amino acids. CDR1 and CDR2 (germline): SGHTA, FQGNSA. The CDR3 here is CASTQYISGSFDEQFF. Here the CDR3 DNA reads TGTGCCAGCACCCAATACATTAGCGGGAGTTTCGATGAGCAGTTCTTC. Based on the CDR3 plus reference TRBV7-2 and TRBJ2-1, the full variable domain is GAGVSQSPSNKVTEKGKDVELRCDPISGHTALYWYRQSLGQGLEFLIYFQGNSAPDKSGLPSDRFSAERTGGSVSTLTIQRTQQEDSAVYLCASTQYISGSFDEQFFGPGTRLTVL.

This clone was seen only once. The rearrangement links TRBV5-6 to TRBJ2-3, with 11 bases identical to TRBD2. V trimming: 4 bases; J trimming: 1 base; junction bases outside the gene matches: 8. This CDR3 is built from 17 residues. Germline lookup yields CDR1 SGHDT and CDR2 YYEEEE. CDR3 residues: CASSPGLAVIGTDTQYF. DNA of the CDR3: TGTGCCAGCAGCCCGGGACTAGCGGTAATCGGCACAGATACGCAGTATTTT.

The rearrangement uses TRBV3-1 (or the pseudogene TRBV3-2) and TRBJ1-4; tentatively, D is TRBD1 (5 bases). CDR1 LGHDT and CDR2 YNNKEL come from the germline V gene (reference sequence). V shed 1 base and J shed 4 bases, with 10 bases lying between them. This CDR3 region has 15 residues. The CDR3 is CASSQVQAINEKLFF. The CDR3 bases are TGTGCCAGCAGCCAAGTACAGGCCATTAATGAAAAACTGTTTTTT.

The CDR3 sequence: CASSPTSGRYEQFF. The CDR3 nucleotides read TGCGCCAGCAGTCCGACTAGCGGGAGGTATGAGCAGTTCTTC. This chain links TRBV5-1 with TRBJ2-1; 13 nucleotides agree with TRBD2. V gave up 5 bases and J gave up 8 bases; unmatched junction bases: 4. This CDR3 has 14 amino acids. Germline values: CDR1 SGHRS, CDR2 YFSETQ.

The J gene is TRBJ1-2, the V gene TRBV4-2, with 7 bases identical to TRBD1. Germline V gene lookup returns CDR1 LGHNA and CDR2 YNFKEQ. Unmatched junction bases numbered 9, after V lost 3 bases and J lost 8 bases. This CDR3 contains 14 residues. The CDR3 coding sequence is TGTGCCAGCAGCCATCCCTCAGGGGGTTCGGGCTACACCTTC. This gives the protein CASSHPSGGSGYTF.

This rearrangement joins TRBV4-1 to TRBJ1-5; D might be TRBD1 (6 bases). The CDR3 sequence is 15 residues long. The germline CDR1 and CDR2 sequences are MGHRA and YSYEKL. Trimming took 5 bases from V and 1 from J, leaving 12 bases between them. CDR3 DNA: TGCGCCAGCAGCACAGGGAGGGGAAGCAATCAGCCCCAGCATTTT. Protein product: CASSTGRGSNQPQHF.

This clone was picked up one time. The CDR3 coding sequence is TGTGCCAGCAGCTGGAGGGACAGTTACACCGGGGAGCTGTTTTTT. Translating gives CASSWRDSYTGELFF. The chain links TRBV5-5 to TRBJ2-2, with D tentatively TRBD1 (7 bases). This CDR3 region has 15 residues. V was clipped by 3 bases and J by 3 bases, with 12 bases between them. Germline CDR1 is SGHKS and CDR2 is YYEKEE (reference sequence).

V and J are TRBV7-2 and TRBJ1-1, with TRBD1 as a possible D gene (5 bases). The length of the CDR3 is 14 residues. V was pared by 3 bases and J by 4 bases, with 12 bases between. CDR1 SGHTA and CDR2 FQGNSA come from the germline V gene. This chain's CDR3 is CASSFDGGGTEAFF. CDR3 DNA: TGTGCCAGCAGCTTTGACGGGGGGGGCACTGAAGCTTTCTTT.

The J gene is TRBJ1-1, the V gene TRBV28, with D unclear. Trimming took off 7 bases at V and 0 bases at J, with 12 bases between the two ends. CDR3 length equals 14 residues. Per germline, CDR1 MDHEN and CDR2 SYDVKM. DNA of the CDR3: TGTGCCAGCACCGCGGGGTCTTTGAACACTGAAGCTTTCTTT. It translates to CASTAGSLNTEAFF.

V usage is TRBV24-1 and J usage is TRBJ1-5; D is perhaps TRBD1 (5 bases). CDR1 is KGHDR, CDR2 SFDVKD, per germline. CDR3 length equals 14 residues. V lost 4 bases and J lost 3, with 9 bases in between. Here the CDR3 reads CATSEQVNNQPQHF. CDR3 bases: TGTGCCACCAGTGAACAGGTAAACAATCAGCCCCAGCATTTT.

J is TRBJ2-3 and V is TRBV7-3; unclear D gene. This CDR3 is 15 amino acids long. The germline V gene has CDR1 SGHTA and CDR2 FQGTGA. V was cut by 1 base and J by 4 bases, with 12 bases left in between. The CDR3 coding sequence is TGTGCCAGCAGCTTAAATGGGCAGGCAGCAGATACGCAGTATTTT. Translation gives CASSLNGQAADTQYF.

The J gene is TRBJ1-1, the V gene TRBV5-1; a possible D gene is TRBD1 (6 bases). Germline CDR1 and CDR2: SGHRS and YFSETQ. V was trimmed by 3 bases and J by 6 bases, leaving 15 bases between them. There are 14 residues in the CDR3. CDR3 residues: CASSSNREIAEAFF. The CDR3 coding sequence is TGCGCCAGCAGCTCGAACAGGGAAATCGCTGAAGCTTTCTTT.

The chain joins TRBV7-8 to TRBJ1-2; 9 bases fit TRBD1. Germline V gene data show CDR1 as SGHVS and CDR2 as FQNEAQ. With V trimmed by 5 bases and J by 11 bases, 15 bases remained unmatched. The length of the CDR3 is 15 residues. CDR3 bases: TGTGCCAGCAGCCCGGGCCCGGGACAGGGATTTTTGTACACCTTC. It codes for CASSPGPGQGFLYTF.

The chain is built from TRBV29-1 and TRBJ2-7, with 7 bases matching TRBD2. The J segment lost 7 bases and the V segment lost 4 bases, leaving 13 bases of the junction unmatched. This CDR3 region has 14 residues. Germline lookup yields CDR1 SQVTM and CDR2 ANQGSEA. CDR3: CSVVIMGGNEEQYF. The CDR3 region has the DNA TGCAGCGTTGTGATTATGGGGGGGAATGAGGAGCAGTACTTC.

The chain links TRBV4-2 to TRBJ2-1; 10 nucleotides align to TRBD2. V was clipped by 3 bases and J by 7 bases; unmatched bases: 18. The germline V gene encodes CDR1 LGHNA and CDR2 YNFKEQ. This CDR3 is 19 amino acids long. CDR3 protein: CASSQIPPPGLAGVNEQFF. CDR3 nucleotides: TGTGCCAGCAGCCAGATTCCGCCCCCCGGGCTAGCGGGAGTGAATGAGCAGTTCTTC.

The V gene is TRBV6-5, the J gene TRBJ2-7; TRBD2 matches 8 bases. V trimming: 8 bases; J trimming: 0 bases; junction bases outside the gene matches: 9. CDR3 length: 15 amino acids. Germline-derived CDR1 and CDR2 are MNHEY and SVGAGI. CDR3 region: CASSPLAGSSYEQYF. CDR3 bases: TGTGCCAGCTCGCCGCTAGCGGGCAGCTCCTACGAGCAGTACTTC.

V is TRBV7-9 and J is TRBJ1-2, with D tentatively TRBD1 (6 bases). Trimming left V 5 bases short and J 5 bases short, with 12 bases between. Germline CDR1 and CDR2: SEHNR and FQNEAQ (reference sequence). The CDR3 consists of 13 residues. This CDR3 is CASSPGQIYGYTF. The CDR3 DNA is TGTGCCAGCAGCCCCGGACAGATTTATGGCTACACCTTC.

The V and J genes are TRBV24-1 and TRBJ2-1; D unresolved. V lost 6 bases and J lost 10, with 12 bases in between. Germline V lookup: CDR1 KGHDR, CDR2 SFDVKD. This CDR3 has 12 residues. CDR3 loop: CATSRPQAEQFF. CDR3 DNA: TGTGCCACCAGTCGCCCCCAGGCCGAGCAGTTCTTC.